The 15 T cell receptor beta chains below all came from one sample that was sequenced in a study of blood T cell repertoires in COVID-19. Some clones are missing from TCRdb's copy, which holds only in-frame ones; the method was immunoSEQ multiplex PCR. Of over 150,000 clones listed, 80% to 90% are singletons. The sample was PBMCs or T cells enriched from blood (not recorded which). The origin of the receptors is a man over 45 who had recovered from COVID-19.

This chain connects TRBV6-5 to TRBJ2-7, with D possibly matching TRBD1 (6 bases). The V gene's germline CDR1 is MNHEY and CDR2 SVGAGI. The germline V and J ends were trimmed by 7 bases and 4 bases, with 17 bases remaining between them. This CDR3 contains 14 residues. CDR3 protein: CASTQSQGSYEQYF. The CDR3 bases are TGTGCCAGCACACAGAGTCAGGGGTCGTACGAGCAGTACTTC.

This clone was counted many times. This sequence joins TRBV11-2 and TRBJ2-7, with 11 bases lining up with TRBD2. Losses at the gene ends were 5 bases for V and 1 base for J; bases not matched to a gene: 7. CDR3 length equals 16 residues. CDR1 and CDR2 from the germline V gene are SGHAT and FQNNGV. The CDR3 sequence: CASSRSSGGPSYEQYF. Written as DNA, the CDR3 is TGTGCCAGCAGCCGATCTAGCGGGGGGCCTTCCTACGAGCAGTACTTC. Complete variable domain (other parts from reference TRBV11-2 and TRBJ2-7): EAGVAQSPRYKIIEKRQSVAFWCNPISGHATLYWYQQILGQGPKLLIQFQNNGVVDDSQLPKDRFSAERLKGVDSTLKIQPAKLEDSAVYLCASSRSSGGPSYEQYFGPGTRLTVT.

J is TRBJ2-2 and V is TRBV7-2; a possible D gene is TRBD2 (7 bases). There are 16 residues in the CDR3. V lost 0 bases and J 3 bases, leaving 11 bases between the germline ends. Germline CDR1 reads SGHTA; CDR2 reads FQGNSA. The CDR3 sequence is CASSLAGGTYTGELFF. DNA of the CDR3: TGTGCCAGCAGCTTAGCGGGAGGGACATACACCGGGGAGCTGTTTTTT.

This clone has only one observation. The chain joins TRBV12-3 or TRBV12-4 to TRBJ1-5, with D possibly TRBD1 on 6 matching bases. This CDR3 spans 13 amino acids. Trimming left V 5 bases short and J 5 bases short, with 10 bases between. This chain's CDR3 is CASSVGGDQPQHF. CDR3 coding DNA: TGTGCCAGCAGTGTAGGGGGGGATCAGCCCCAGCATTTT.

This rearrangement joins TRBV11-1 to TRBJ1-1, with D unresolved. The CDR3 is 14 residues long. Trimming shortened V by 4 bases and J by 0 bases, and 9 bases separated the two germline ends. The germline V gene has CDR1 SGHAT and CDR2 FQDESV (reference sequence). CDR3 nucleotide sequence: TGTGCCAGCAGCTCGAGTTTAATGAACACTGAAGCTTTCTTT. It yields the protein CASSSSLMNTEAFF.

The chain couples TRBV4-1 to TRBJ2-2, with 11 bases aligning to TRBD1. CDR3 size: 19 residues. CDR1 and CDR2 from the germline V gene are MGHRA and YSYEKL. V trimming: 2 bases; J trimming: 4 bases; junction bases outside the gene matches: 12. In DNA, the CDR3 is TGCGCCAGCAGCCAATTCCTCCTAGGGGGGACAGGGGGCACCGGGGAGCTGTTTTTT. Residues: CASSQFLLGGTGGTGELFF.

This chain connects TRBV11-1 to TRBJ1-2; the match to TRBD1 covers 8 bases. Looked up from germline, CDR1 is SGHAT and CDR2 is FQDESV (reference sequence). Losses at the gene ends were 6 bases for V and 5 bases for J; bases not matched to a gene: 11. The CDR3 is 15 amino acids. The CDR3 DNA follows: TGTGCCAGCAGTCGAGCCGGGACAGGCAGTTATGGCTACACCTTC. It yields the protein CASSRAGTGSYGYTF.

The rearrangement joins TRBV5-1 to TRBJ1-3, with TRBD1 matching over 12 bases. The CDR3 covers 18 residues. Germline values: CDR1 SGHRS, CDR2 YFSETQ. With V trimmed by 0 bases and J by 0 bases, 4 bases remained unmatched. CDR3 protein: CASSLDGTGGSSGNTIYF. For the CDR3, the DNA is TGCGCCAGCAGCTTGGATGGGACAGGGGGCAGCTCTGGAAACACCATATATTTT.

V usage is TRBV19 and J usage is TRBJ1-1; D might be TRBD1 (5 bases). V was trimmed by 3 bases and J by 4 bases, leaving 12 bases between them. CDR1 is LNHDA and CDR2 is SQIVND in the germline V gene (reference sequence). The CDR3 is 14 residues long. CDR3 DNA sequence: TGTGCCAGTAGTATGGGACGGCGGGGCACTGAAGCTTTCTTT. Protein product: CASSMGRRGTEAFF.

The chain uses TRBV4-2 and TRBJ2-7; 9 bases fit TRBD1. Germline trimming cut 1 base from V and 6 bases from J; bases unmatched to any gene: 7. This CDR3 is 15 amino acids long. Germline CDR1 is LGHNA and CDR2 is YNFKEQ. As DNA, the CDR3 is TGTGCCAGCAGCCAAGCAGGGACAGGGTCTGGCGAGCAGTACTTC. Translation: CASSQAGTGSGEQYF.

The chain is built from TRBV7-9 and TRBJ1-1, with D uncertain. V lost 3 bases and J 2 bases, leaving 16 bases between the germline ends. CDR1 and CDR2 (germline): SEHNR, FQNEAQ (reference sequence). CDR3 length equals 16 residues. CDR3 bases: TGTGCCAGCAGCTTCACCACAACAGCGGGAAACACTGAAGCTTTCTTT. Protein sequence: CASSFTTTAGNTEAFF. Full variable domain (missing parts from reference TRBV7-9 and TRBJ1-1): DTGVSQNPRHKITKRGQNVTFRCDPISEHNRLYWYRQTLGQGPEFLTYFQNEAQLEKSRLLSDRFSAERPKGSFSTLEIQRTEQGDSAMYLCASSFTTTAGNTEAFFGQGTRLTVV.

The V gene is TRBV6-2 or TRBV6-3, the J gene TRBJ2-1; TRBD2 agrees at 10 bases. This CDR3 is 16 amino acids long. CDR1 is MNHEY, CDR2 SVGEGT, per germline. V shed 4 bases and J 4 bases; nucleotides not matched to a gene: 7. CDR3 sequence reads: CASSFEAGGVYNEQFF. Here the CDR3 DNA reads TGTGCCAGCAGTTTCGAAGCGGGGGGGGTTTACAATGAGCAGTTCTTC.

The chain employs TRBV6-5 and TRBJ2-3; 8 bases map to TRBD1. CDR1 is MNHEY, CDR2 SVGAGI, per germline. The junction had 3 bases not matched to a gene; V was cut back by 4 bases and J by 3 bases. The CDR3 is 14 amino acids. This CDR3 reads CASSLGQATDTQYF. CDR3 bases: TGTGCCAGCAGTTTGGGACAGGCAACAGATACGCAGTATTTT.

The V call is TRBV2, the J call TRBJ1-4; D is uncertain. The CDR3 has 14 residues. Trimming removed 10 bases from V and 6 bases from J, with 18 bases in between. Germline CDR1 reads SNHLY; CDR2 reads FYNNEI. The CDR3 sequence: CAIEPRDRDEKLFF. The CDR3, as DNA: TGTGCCATCGAGCCGAGGGATAGGGATGAAAAACTGTTTTTT.

The CDR3 bases are TGTGCCAGCAGCCAGAAGACGAGGACTAGCGGGGGCACAGATACGCAGTATTTT. Its protein is CASSQKTRTSGGTDTQYF. The rearrangement uses TRBV4-2 and TRBJ2-3; the match to TRBD2 covers 12 bases. The J segment lost 1 base and the V segment lost 3 bases, leaving 8 bases of the junction unmatched. The CDR3 sequence is 18 residues long. Germline values: CDR1 LGHNA, CDR2 YNFKEQ.